The TCR beta chain under discussion was sequenced for a study of T cells in Graves' hyperthyroidism and ophthalmopathy. Study outcomes and limitations: Ophthalmopathy was model-predicted a median about 6.9 months pre-onset.

Germline CDR1 and CDR2: SGHTA and FQGTGA. Trimming took off 6 bases at V and 1 base at J, with 15 bases between the two ends. The CDR3 has 15 amino acids. This clonotype was seen at least ten times. The antigen is not known. The source material, RNA transcripts, was used to amplify TCR beta CDR3 regions. An initial round of RT-PCR targeting the TCR CDR3 relied on the HTBI primer set. Each CDR3 protein is one row after TCRdb ran MiXCR on the multiplex PCR reads. This table has 250,000 to 300,000 distinct CDR3 sequences, roughly a fifth appearing once. Duration under 3 months, a NOSPECS grade of at least 4, and a Clinical Activity Score of at least 3 characterized the ophthalmopathy patients. The diagnoses drew upon clinical symptoms, serum thyroxine and TRAb, thyroid ultrasound and orbital computed tomography.

The specimen was blood. The TCR originated in a man aged 45-65 years with Graves' ophthalmopathy. The chain links TRBV7-3 to TRBJ2-5, with D possibly matching TRBD1 (7 bases). CDR3 in amino acids: CASSSRGDSQETQYF. CDR3 nucleotide sequence: TGTGCCAGCAGTTCCAGGGGGGACAGCCAAGAGACCCAGTACTTC.